The 20 T cell receptor beta chains given below trace back to one sample, sequenced in a study of Graves' ophthalmopathy and Graves' hyperthyroidism. Amplification from RNA transcripts yielded the TCR beta CDR3 regions. First-round RT-PCR with HTBI primers preceded a second-round multiplex PCR. TCRdb redid the calling of the multiplex PCR reads with MiXCR, one entry per CDR3 protein. Among about 1.2 million distinct CDR3 sequences listed, around a third were seen once. The sample was peripheral blood or thyroid tissue (not recorded which). The receptor set was obtained from an adult man with Graves' hyperthyroidism.

The genes are TRBV25-1 and TRBJ1-2; 9 nucleotides agree with TRBD1. The CDR3 spans 16 residues. J gave up 4 bases and V 2 bases, and 8 bases lay outside the gene matches. Germline CDR1 is MGHDK and CDR2 is SYGVNS. The CDR3 DNA is TGTGCCAGCAGTGAAATAGGACAGGGGCGAGGCTATGGCTACACCTTC. As protein: CASSEIGQGRGYGYTF.

This clonotype showed up many times. This CDR3 reads CASSRSGTEAFF. DNA of the CDR3: TGTGCCAGTTCAAGGTCGGGCACTGAAGCTTTCTTT. The chain joins TRBV19 to TRBJ1-1; no definite D call. CDR3 size: 12 residues. V was clipped by 8 bases and J by 4 bases, with 11 bases between them. From germline, CDR1 is LNHDA and CDR2 SQIVND (reference sequence).

The chain uses TRBV20-1 and TRBJ2-7, with 7 bases identical to TRBD2. J gave up 2 bases and V 2 bases, and 12 bases lay outside the gene matches. CDR3 length: 16 residues. The germline V gene has CDR1 DFQATT and CDR2 SNEGSKA (reference sequence). In DNA form, the CDR3 reads TGCAGTGCTAGAAACCCTCGGGGCGGGGGTACCTACGAGCAGTACTTC. It codes for CSARNPRGGGTYEQYF.

The chain is built from TRBV10-3 and TRBJ1-1, with no clear D. CDR3 size: 14 residues. V was trimmed by 5 bases and J by 1 base, leaving 11 bases between them. Germline-derived CDR1 and CDR2 are ENHRY and SYGVKD. DNA for the CDR3: TGTGCCATCAGTTCTGGGCGGCCGAACACTGAAGCTTTCTTT. Translation: CAISSGRPNTEAFF.

In this sample, this clonotype turned up a few times. The chain uses TRBV7-6 and TRBJ1-4, with TRBD1 as a possible D gene (5 bases). Trimming cost V 4 bases and J 8 bases, with 14 bases left between them. Germline CDR1 reads SGHVS; CDR2 reads FNYEAQ. This CDR3 is 14 amino acids long. The CDR3 region is CASSSTWGREKLFF. CDR3 bases: TGTGCCAGCAGCTCAACGTGGGGGAGGGAAAAACTGTTTTTT.

This clonotype was detected ten times or more. The chain combines TRBV7-8 with TRBJ1-5; weak D call: TRBD1 (5 bases). Trimming removed 5 bases at V and 3 bases at J, with 14 bases between. Germline V CDR1 and CDR2: SGHVS, FQNEAQ. This CDR3 is 15 amino acids long. The CDR3 loop is CASSGPGRNNQPQHF. CDR3 DNA: TGTGCCAGCAGCGGACCGGGACGGAACAATCAGCCCCAGCATTTT.

The sample holds a few counts of this clonotype. The rearrangement links TRBV19 to TRBJ1-1; D perhaps matches TRBD1 (6 bases). Germline CDR1 is LNHDA and CDR2 is SQIVND (reference sequence). V was shortened by 3 bases and J by 1 base, with 9 bases between the two germline ends. This CDR3 is built from 14 residues. The CDR3 reads CASSISGANTEAFF. CDR3 sequence (DNA): TGTGCCAGTAGTATCTCAGGGGCGAACACTGAAGCTTTCTTT.

This clonotype was counted between two and nine times. The J gene is TRBJ2-3, the V gene TRBV10-3; 13 positions match TRBD2. CDR1 and CDR2 from the germline V gene are ENHRY and SYGVKD. The CDR3 spans 14 residues. The trim removed 2 bases at V and 12 bases at J, leaving 5 bases unmatched. The CDR3 protein is CAISEGLAGERQYF. For the CDR3, the DNA is TGTGCCATCAGTGAGGGACTAGCGGGAGAACGTCAGTATTTT.

The sample holds many counts of this clonotype. The chain uses TRBV7-6 and TRBJ1-4; the D is unclear. Trimming cost V 4 bases and J 13 bases, with 28 bases left between them. Germline V gene lookup returns CDR1 SGHVS and CDR2 FNYEAQ. This CDR3 is 17 amino acids long. The CDR3, as DNA: TGTGCCAGCAGCTATTACCTTGGACGGACGGGTGGCTCTGGACTGTTTTTT. Translated: CASSYYLGRTGGSGLFF.

This clonotype was counted a few times. This sequence joins TRBV4-1 and TRBJ1-2, with unresolved D. The CDR3 loop spans 14 amino acids. The V end lost 3 bases, the J end lost 5 bases, and 13 bases lay between the germline ends. CDR1 is MGHRA and CDR2 is YSYEKL in the germline V gene. The CDR3 DNA reads TGCGCCAGCAGCCAGGGCGATTTTCCTTATGGCTACACCTTC. Translated: CASSQGDFPYGYTF.

The chain has TRBV5-1 and TRBJ2-1; D might be TRBD1 (5 bases). Trimming removed 0 bases at V and 7 bases at J, with 11 bases between. The germline V gene encodes CDR1 SGHRS and CDR2 YFSETQ. The CDR3 length is 14 residues. The CDR3 spells CASSLEAGRNEQFF. CDR3 nucleotide sequence: TGCGCCAGCAGCTTGGAGGCAGGGCGTAATGAGCAGTTCTTC.

This clonotype was counted only a few times. This may be a read error: a much more frequent sequence differs by one nucleotide. This sequence joins TRBV20-1 and TRBJ1-2, with 8 positions matching TRBD1. After removal of 7 bases from V and 5 bases from J, the junction contained 6 bases not matched to a gene. From germline, CDR1 is DFQATT and CDR2 SNEGSKA (reference sequence). The CDR3 totals 12 residues. The CDR3 coding sequence is TGCAGTGATGAGGACAGGGCTTATGGCTACACCTTC. This sequence encodes CSDEDRAYGYTF.

The gene calls are TRBV2 and TRBJ2-1; TRBD1 agrees at 8 bases. Germline trimming cut 8 bases from V and 3 bases from J; bases unmatched to any gene: 6. Germline CDR1 SNHLY, CDR2 FYNNEI. The CDR3 consists of 14 residues. Here the CDR3 DNA reads TGTGCCAGCCGAGGACAGGGCAACTACAATGAGCAGTTCTTC. This sequence encodes CASRGQGNYNEQFF. Using reference TRBV2 and TRBJ2-1 for the parts outside the CDR3, the full variable domain is EPEVTQTPSHQVTQMGQEVILRCVPISNHLYFYWYRQILGQKVEFLVSFYNNEISEKSEIFDDQFSVERPDGSNFTLKIRSTKLEDSAMYFCASRGQGNYNEQFFGPGTRLTVL.

This clonotype was found a few times. V usage is TRBV5-6 and J usage is TRBJ2-2; the match to TRBD2 covers 7 bases. The CDR3 contains 18 residues. Trimming removed 1 base from V and 3 bases from J; junction bases left unmatched: 12. Germline V lookup: CDR1 SGHDT, CDR2 YYEEEE. The CDR3 loop is CASSLIVSGSYHTGELFF. The DNA of the CDR3 is TGTGCCAGCAGCTTGATCGTTAGCGGGTCCTACCACACCGGGGAGCTGTTTTTT.

The chain has TRBV7-9 and TRBJ2-5; TRBD1 aligns across 8 bases. The CDR3 is made up of 16 amino acids. The germline gives CDR1 SEHNR, CDR2 FQNEAQ (reference sequence). J was trimmed by 5 bases and V by 4 bases; bases with no gene match: 12. The CDR3 sequence is CASSSATGGTVETQYF. The CDR3 DNA reads as TGTGCCAGCAGCTCCGCCACAGGGGGAACGGTGGAGACCCAGTACTTC.

This chain uses TRBV29-1 with TRBJ1-2; D uncertain. Germline lookup yields CDR1 SQVTM and CDR2 ANQGSEA. The CDR3 covers 12 residues. V was shortened by 6 bases and J by 9 bases, with 17 bases between the two germline ends. The CDR3, as DNA: TGCAGCGTGATAGGGCTGGGAGGAAGCTACACCTTC. Translation: CSVIGLGGSYTF.

The chain uses TRBV20-1 and TRBJ2-7, with D perhaps TRBD2 (6 bases). The V end lost 0 bases, the J end lost 1 base, and 19 bases lay between the germline ends. The CDR3 contains 17 residues. Germline CDR1 DFQATT, CDR2 SNEGSKA (reference sequence). Here the CDR3 reads CSARDFGLVAVSYEQYF. CDR3 DNA sequence: TGCAGTGCTAGAGATTTCGGGCTGGTAGCGGTGTCCTACGAGCAGTACTTC.

The sample holds many counts of this clonotype. V usage is TRBV20-1 and J usage is TRBJ2-5; possible D gene TRBD1, 6 bases. This CDR3 spans 14 amino acids. The germline V and J ends were trimmed by 3 bases and 4 bases, with 15 bases remaining between them. Germline V gene data show CDR1 as DFQATT and CDR2 as SNEGSKA (reference sequence). As DNA, the CDR3 is TGCAGTGCTAGTAGGGACCCCAGGGGAGAGACCCAGTACTTC. Translated: CSASRDPRGETQYF.

The chain is built from TRBV20-1 and TRBJ1-1; D unclear. Trimming took off 4 bases at V and 11 bases at J, with 11 bases between the two ends. Germline assignment: CDR1 DFQATT and CDR2 SNEGSKA (reference sequence). CDR3 length: 10 amino acids. Written as DNA, the CDR3 is TGCAGTGCTACGGGAAGTGGGGCTTTCTTT. Its translation: CSATGSGAFF.

V gene TRBV7-9 combines with J gene TRBJ1-2, with 7 positions matching TRBD1. CDR3 length: 15 residues. The J segment lost 4 bases and the V segment lost 5 bases, leaving 10 bases of the junction unmatched. Looked up from germline, CDR1 is SEHNR and CDR2 is FQNEAQ (reference sequence). The CDR3 DNA sequence: TGTGCCAGCAGCCCACGACAGGGCCTCGTCTATGGCTACACCTTC. Translating it yields CASSPRQGLVYGYTF.